This T cell receptor beta chain was recovered during a study of blood T cell repertoires in COVID-19. Study background: Samples representing acute and convalescent COVID-19 were sourced from the United States, Italy and Spain.

V shed 6 bases, J shed 2 bases, and the junction held 10 bases outside the gene matches. The CDR3 has 15 amino acids. Germline V gene lookup returns CDR1 ENHRY and CDR2 SYGVKD. Only in-frame clones appear in the TCRdb table, and some are missing; sequencing was by immunoSEQ multiplex PCR. The sample has some 45,000 clones, approximately 87% seen once. J is TRBJ2-7 and V is TRBV10-3; 7 bases map to TRBD1. Sequencing input: peripheral blood. The receptor comes from a human donor in a cohort sampled during active COVID-19. CDR3 loop: CAISDGGRGPYEQYF. CDR3 DNA sequence: TGTGCCATCAGCGACGGTGGAAGGGGGCCCTACGAGCAGTACTTC.